These T cell receptor beta chains were read from a single sample in a study of blood T cells in healthy people across ages. TCRdb called the 5' RACE reads again in MiXCR, with one record for every CDR3 protein. The sample includes approximately 730,000 distinct CDR3 sequences, 43% seen only once; the top ten take approximately 22%. Sequences were obtained from blood. These receptor sequences come from a woman between 55 and 75 years old in good health. Both conserved end residues are part of each CDR3. D genes are given only for firm matches. Clone size is given for some rows only: seen once, a few or many times, or a class if the clone is expanded.

j_call,d_call,clone_size,v_call,cdr3_aa,cdr3_nt
TRBJ2-2,TRBD2,few,TRBV27,CASSSSGGYTGELFF,TGTGCCAGCAGTTCTAGCGGGGGTTACACCGGGGAGCTGTTTTTT
TRBJ2-7,TRBD2,-,TRBV27,CASSIKFLAGGEQYF,TGTGCCAGCAGTATTAAGTTTCTAGCGGGAGGCGAGCAGTACTTC
TRBJ2-7,-,-,TRBV13,CASSPRGSSSYEQYF,TGTGCCAGCAGCCCCAGGGGCTCCAGCTCCTACGAGCAGTACTTC
TRBJ2-4,-,-,TRBV4-1,CVSSQEWGPYEQYF,TGCGTCAGCAGCCAAGAATGGGGGCCCTATGAGCAGTACTTC
TRBJ1-2,TRBD1,many,TRBV3-1,CASSQLDRGDGYTF,TGTGCCAGCAGCCAATTGGACAGGGGGGATGGCTACACCTTC
TRBJ2-7,-,many,TRBV24-1,CATSDPDLAYEQYF,TGTGCCACCAGTGATCCCGATTTAGCCTACGAGCAGTACTTC
TRBJ2-7,-,few,TRBV11-2,CASSLEGPARYEQYF,TGTGCCAGCAGCTTAGAGGGTCCCGCTAGGTACGAGCAGTACTTC
TRBJ1-2,-,once,TRBV6-1,CASSEALRVNYGYTF,TGTGCCAGCAGTGAAGCGCTTCGGGTGAACTATGGCTACACCTTC
TRBJ2-7,-,few,TRBV3-1,CASSYGPGRSTYEQYF,TGTGCCAGCAGTTACGGGCCCGGCAGGAGTACCTACGAGCAGTACTTC
TRBJ2-5,-,many,TRBV4-1,CASSQDRGEETQYF,TGCGCCAGCAGCCAAGATCGAGGCGAGGAGACCCAGTACTTC
TRBJ1-2,-,-,TRBV11-2,CASSRIGGPYGYTF,TGTGCCAGCAGCCGCATAGGAGGGCCCTATGGCTACACCTTC
TRBJ2-1,-,many,TRBV9,CASSVGGTLNEQFF,TGTGCCAGCAGCGTAGGAGGGACGCTAAATGAGCAGTTCTTC
TRBJ1-2,TRBD1,-,TRBV5-6,CASRGDRGRPGYTF,TGTGCCAGCAGAGGGGACAGGGGGCGCCCCGGCTACACCTTC
TRBJ1-2,TRBD1,-,TRBV7-6,CASSLGDRGISGYTF,TGTGCCAGCAGCTTAGGAGACAGGGGCATCTCTGGCTACACCTTC
TRBJ2-7,TRBD1,-,TRBV6-1,CASSWGTGPSYEQYF,TGTGCCAGCAGCTGGGGGACAGGACCCTCCTACGAGCAGTACTTC
TRBJ2-5,-,-,TRBV12-3/TRBV12-4,CASSLVDNRHYNEQYF,TGTGCCAGCAGTTTAGTCGATAACAGGCACTACAATGAGCAGTACTTC
TRBJ2-3,TRBD2,-,TRBV4-1,CASSQEVSGGAPTQYF,TGCGCCAGCAGCCAGGAGGTTAGCGGGGGGGCCCCAACGCAGTATTTT
TRBJ2-1,TRBD2,-,TRBV6-6,CASSPAGENYNEQFF,TGTGCCAGCAGTCCAGCGGGGGAGAACTACAATGAGCAGTTCTTC
TRBJ2-7,TRBD1,-,TRBV11-1,CASSFGTVIYEQYF,TGTGCCAGCAGCTTCGGGACAGTGATCTACGAGCAGTACTTC
TRBJ2-1,TRBD2,-,TRBV20-1,CSATQLAGDRGYEQFF,TGCAGTGCCACCCAACTAGCGGGAGATCGGGGGTACGAGCAGTTCTTC
TRBJ1-1,-,-,TRBV27,CASSLGGSRTEAFF,TGTGCCAGCAGTTTGGGTGGTTCGAGGACTGAAGCTTTCTTT
TRBJ1-1,-,-,TRBV7-2,CASSLNQGSEAFF,TGTGCCAGCAGCTTAAATCAGGGGTCAGAAGCTTTCTTT
TRBJ2-7,TRBD1,few,TRBV20-1,CSAPPGQGYEQYF,TGCAGTGCTCCCCCGGGACAGGGCTACGAGCAGTACTTC
TRBJ2-7,-,-,TRBV6-5,CASTPTAYYEQYF,TGTGCCAGCACCCCGACAGCCTATTACGAGCAGTACTTC
TRBJ2-1,-,-,TRBV27,CASSLLRDFYNEQFF,TGTGCCAGCAGCCTGTTGAGGGACTTCTACAATGAGCAGTTCTTC